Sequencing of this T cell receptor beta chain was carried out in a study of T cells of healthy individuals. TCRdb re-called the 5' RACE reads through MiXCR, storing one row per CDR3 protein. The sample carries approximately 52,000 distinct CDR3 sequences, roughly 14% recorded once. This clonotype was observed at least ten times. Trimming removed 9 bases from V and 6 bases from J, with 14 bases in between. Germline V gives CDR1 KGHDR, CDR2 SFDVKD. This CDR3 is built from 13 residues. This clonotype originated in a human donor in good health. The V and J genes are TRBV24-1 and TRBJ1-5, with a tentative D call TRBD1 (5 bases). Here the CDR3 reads CATSSGIGQPQHF. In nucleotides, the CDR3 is TGTGCCACCTCGTCAGGGATTGGTCAGCCCCAGCATTTT.